This TCR beta chain was retrieved from a study of early stage breast cancer tumors. Study background: About 70% of the 16 invasive tumors were ER+, PR+ and HER2-.

A remark on this clone: Its antigen is not identified.

Blood replicates held 0.5 ug DNA, tumor or normal breast roughly 1.5 ug, two each. TCRdb keeps only in-frame clones here, not all; method: immunoSEQ multiplex PCR. In the table there are tens of thousands of clones, around four fifths of which are singletons. Study-wide points: Compared with adjacent normal breast, tumors showed approximately 2.5-fold denser, more clonal T cells. Comparing each tissue with blood distinguished tumor from normal in about 85% of the 16 patients.

The germline V and J ends were trimmed by 3 bases and 5 bases, with 8 bases remaining between them. The V gene's germline CDR1 is KGHSH and CDR2 LQKENI. The CDR3 totals 13 residues. Sequences were obtained from blood. This chain connects TRBV18 to TRBJ2-1, with D tentatively TRBD1 or TRBD2 (6 bases each). The clonotype was recovered from a person aged 55 to 70 with breast cancer. CDR3: CASSPGGNNEQFF. The CDR3 bases are TGTGCCAGCTCACCCGGGGGCAACAATGAGCAGTTCTTC.